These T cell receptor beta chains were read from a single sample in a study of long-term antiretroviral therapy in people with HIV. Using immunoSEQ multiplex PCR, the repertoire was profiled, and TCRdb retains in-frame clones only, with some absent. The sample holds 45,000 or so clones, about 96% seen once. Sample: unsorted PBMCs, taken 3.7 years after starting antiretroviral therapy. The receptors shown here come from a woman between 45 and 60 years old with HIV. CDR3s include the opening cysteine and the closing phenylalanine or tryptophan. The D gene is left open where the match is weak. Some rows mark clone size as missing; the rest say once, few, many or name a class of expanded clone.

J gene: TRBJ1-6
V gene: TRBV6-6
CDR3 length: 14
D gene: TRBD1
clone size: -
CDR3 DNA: TGTGCCAGCAACCCCGCAGGGGGCAATTCACCCCTCCACTTT
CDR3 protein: CASNPAGGNSPLHF

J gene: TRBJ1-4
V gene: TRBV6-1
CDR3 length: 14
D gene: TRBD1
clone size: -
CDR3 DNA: TGTGCCAGCATCCCGGACAGGGTGGGTGAAAAACTGTTTTTT
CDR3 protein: CASIPDRVGEKLFF

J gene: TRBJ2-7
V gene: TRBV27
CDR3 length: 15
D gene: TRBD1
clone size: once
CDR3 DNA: TGTGCCAGCAGTTTGGGGACAGGGGGCTTCTACGAGCAGTACTTC
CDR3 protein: CASSLGTGGFYEQYF

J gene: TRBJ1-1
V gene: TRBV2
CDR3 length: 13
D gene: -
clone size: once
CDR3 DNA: TGTGCCAGCAGTGAGCAAACAGGCGTTGAAGCTTTCTTT
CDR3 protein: CASSEQTGVEAFF

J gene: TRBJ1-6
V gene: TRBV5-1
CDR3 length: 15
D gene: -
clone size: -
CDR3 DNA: TGCGCCAGCAGCTTTACGCGTACAGGGAATTCACCCCTCCACTTT
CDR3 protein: CASSFTRTGNSPLHF

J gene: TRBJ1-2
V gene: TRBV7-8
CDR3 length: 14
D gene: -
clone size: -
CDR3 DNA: TGTGCCAGCAGCTTATCAGGGAAGCACTATGGCTACACCTTC
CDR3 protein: CASSLSGKHYGYTF

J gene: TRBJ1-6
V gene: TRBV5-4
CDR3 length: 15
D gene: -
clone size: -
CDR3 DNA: TGTGCCAGCAGCTTGGGACAGTCTGGCAATTCACCCCTCCACTTT
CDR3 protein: CASSLGQSGNSPLHF

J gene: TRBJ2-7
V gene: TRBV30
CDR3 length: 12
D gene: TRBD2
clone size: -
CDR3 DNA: TGTGCCTGGACCCTCGCACGGGGGGGGCAGTACTTC
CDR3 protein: CAWTLARGGQYF

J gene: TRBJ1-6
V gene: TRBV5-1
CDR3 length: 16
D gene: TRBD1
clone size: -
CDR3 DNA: TGCGCCAGGACTAGACAGGGGATCTCAGGTAATTCACCCCTCCACTTT
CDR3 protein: CARTRQGISGNSPLHF

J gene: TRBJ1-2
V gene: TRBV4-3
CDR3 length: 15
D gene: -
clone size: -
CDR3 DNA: TGCGCCAGCAGCCCCTCCCGGGCGGGGGGCTATGGCTACACCTTC
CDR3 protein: CASSPSRAGGYGYTF